Listed below are T cell receptor beta chains from one sample, sequenced in a study of T cells in Graves' hyperthyroidism and ophthalmopathy. TCRdb re-analysed the multiplex PCR reads in MiXCR, keeping a single row per CDR3 protein. The sample holds hundreds of thousands of distinct CDR3 sequences, 14% to 15% seen once. The sequencing sample was made of blood. The receptors derive from a woman aged 40-49 years with Graves' ophthalmopathy. CDR3s include the opening cysteine and the closing phenylalanine or tryptophan. A D gene is named only where the DNA matches it firmly. Size is stated for part of the rows, as once, few or many counts, or as a class when the clone is expanded.

cdr3_aa	cdr3_nt	v_call	j_call	clone_size	d_call
CASSLIGTGDMNTEAFF	TGTGCCAGCAGTTTAATAGGGACAGGGGATATGAACACTGAAGCTTTCTTT	TRBV27	TRBJ1-1	.	TRBD1
CASSLGQRTGDEQYF	TGTGCCAGCAGCTTAGGGCAGCGGACCGGGGACGAGCAGTACTTC	TRBV11-3	TRBJ2-7	many	.
CATSRDLALAHEQYF	TGTGCCACCAGCAGAGATTTAGCGCTAGCTCACGAGCAGTACTTC	TRBV15	TRBJ2-7	many	.
CASSLSVGSSYEQYF	TGTGCCAGCAGCCTTAGCGTTGGGAGCTCCTACGAGCAGTACTTC	TRBV7-8	TRBJ2-7	few	.
CSARDLQGEVAFF	TGCAGTGCTAGAGACCTACAGGGAGAGGTAGCTTTCTTT	TRBV20-1	TRBJ1-1	many	.
CSARDSVTYEQYF	TGCAGTGCTAGGGACTCCGTGACCTACGAGCAGTACTTC	TRBV20-1	TRBJ2-7	many	.
CASSSDRLSYNEQFF	TGTGCCAGCAGCTCTGACAGACTCTCCTACAATGAGCAGTTCTTC	TRBV7-8	TRBJ2-1	few	.
CASGGAPGRAFF	TGTGCTAGTGGTGGGGCCCCTGGGAGGGCTTTCTTT	TRBV12-5	TRBJ1-1	many	.
CASQPDYQPQHF	TGTGCCAGCCAGCCGGACTATCAGCCCCAGCATTTT	TRBV12-3/TRBV12-4	TRBJ1-5	.	.
CASSPRTSGRNTGELFF	TGTGCCAGCAGTCCGAGGACTAGCGGACGGAACACCGGGGAGCTGTTTTTT	TRBV27	TRBJ2-2	many	TRBD2
CASSLPSGYSYNEQFF	TGTGCCAGCAGCTTGCCTAGCGGCTACTCCTACAATGAGCAGTTCTTC	TRBV5-6	TRBJ2-1	.	TRBD2
CASMVGGGANYGYTF	TGTGCCTCCATGGTCGGGGGGGGAGCTAACTATGGCTACACCTTC	TRBV28	TRBJ1-2	.	.
CASSPAGAGNTGELFF	TGTGCCAGCAGTCCCGCGGGGGCTGGGAACACCGGGGAGCTGTTTTTT	TRBV12-3/TRBV12-4	TRBJ2-2	many	.
CASKDRNPYEQYF	TGTGCCAGCAAGGACAGGAACCCCTACGAGCAGTACTTC	TRBV6-2/TRBV6-3	TRBJ2-7	many	TRBD1
CASSPNTFYGYTF	TGTGCCAGCAGCCCGAACACCTTCTATGGCTACACCTTC	TRBV14	TRBJ1-2	many	.
CASRQGSLYF	TGTGCCAGCAGACAGGGTTCCCTGTACTTC	TRBV2	TRBJ2-7	many	.